The 2 T cell receptor beta chains below come from one sample, sequenced in a study of T cell repertoires in cytomegalovirus infection. In TCRdb, the reads were re-called with MiXCR into one record per CDR3 protein. Of under 800,000 distinct CDR3 sequences in the sample, more than 20% are singletons; the top ten hold around 8%. The specimen was CD8+ T cells from PBMCs. Receptors were obtained from a human donor in good health (CMV status not recorded). Some clones in this sample may be carry-over from other donors' samples.

This clonotype has just a few counts. This sequence joins TRBV6-2 or TRBV6-3 and TRBJ2-2, with 10 positions matching TRBD1. From germline, CDR1 is MNHEY and CDR2 SVGEGT. V dropped 8 bases and J dropped 2; count of bases not matched to a gene: 11. The CDR3 is made up of 17 amino acids. The CDR3 spells CASRPRDRGFNTGELFF. CDR3 in DNA: TGTGCCAGCCGACCCCGGGACAGGGGTTTCAACACCGGGGAGCTGTTTTTT.

This clonotype has ten or more counts. V gene TRBV7-6 combines with J gene TRBJ1-1, with 7 bases fitting TRBD1. V lost 5 bases, J lost 5 bases, and 5 bases stayed unmatched. The CDR3 has 13 residues. The germline V gene encodes CDR1 SGHVS and CDR2 FNYEAQ. This CDR3 reads CASSQGQWTEAFF. As DNA, the CDR3 is TGTGCCAGCAGCCAGGGACAGTGGACTGAAGCTTTCTTT. Using reference TRBV7-6 and TRBJ1-1 for the parts outside the CDR3, the full variable domain is GAGVSQSPRYKVTKRGQDVALRCDPISGHVSLYWYRQALGQGPEFLTYFNYEAQQDKSGLPNDRFSAERPEGSISTLTIQRTEQRDSAMYRCASSQGQWTEAFFGQGTRLTVV.